This record covers a single T cell receptor beta chain. These data come from a study of blood T cell repertoires in COVID-19. About the study: Samples representing acute and convalescent COVID-19 were sourced from the United States, Italy and Spain. Sources were T cells, B-cell-depleted T cells, or PBMCs; the material itself was cDNA or gDNA.

Source study methods: Amplifying reference gene primers gave estimates of nucleated cell counts. Libraries were prepared by immunoSEQ multiplex PCR; TCRdb keeps only in-frame clonotypes and omits some of them. V, J and clone size derive from that table, while D and trimming were established from the DNA sequence. The sample shows some 100,000 clones, around 90% of them seen only once. The sequenced sample consisted of peripheral blood. This TCR was sampled from a man between 65 and 85 years old with acute or convalescent COVID-19.

This CDR3 is CATSRTRGTGAYEQFF. CDR3 DNA sequence: TGTGCCACCAGCAGAACCCGCGGGACAGGGGCCTATGAGCAGTTCTTC. The rearrangement links TRBV15 to TRBJ2-1, with 10 bases identical to TRBD1. The CDR3 is 16 residues long. After removal of 2 bases from V and 8 bases from J, the junction contained 9 bases not matched to a gene. Germline V gene sequence: CDR1 LNHNV, CDR2 YYDKDF (reference sequence).